Presented here are 14 T cell receptor beta chains from one specimen sequenced in a study of molecular identifiers for immune sequencing clone quantification. Via MiXCR, TCRdb re-called the PCR reads, giving one row per CDR3 protein. This table has around 40,000 distinct CDR3 sequences, 15% to 20% appearing once. Sequenced sample: naive CD8+ T cells from blood, with Jurkat cell RNA spiked in. Subset defined: FACS-sorted CD8+CD4-CCR7+CD45RA+ naive T cells. These receptors were obtained from a human donor in good health. Some libraries in this study had Jurkat cell RNA spiked in.

Ten or more counts support this clonotype. The V call is TRBV10-3, the J call TRBJ2-3, with TRBD1 identical over 9 bases. Germline V gene data show CDR1 as ENHRY and CDR2 as SYGVKD. After removal of 2 bases from V and 6 bases from J, the junction contained 3 bases not matched to a gene. The CDR3 runs 14 residues. The CDR3: CAISETGGQDTQYF. DNA for the CDR3: TGTGCCATCAGTGAGACAGGGGGCCAGGATACGCAGTATTTT.

This clonotype was seen repeatedly, ten times or more. V is TRBV12-3 or TRBV12-4 and J is TRBJ2-3, with 10 bases that match TRBD2. With V trimmed by 5 bases and J by 2 bases, 10 bases remained unmatched. The CDR3 has 17 amino acids. The chain's CDR3 is CASSDWLAGALTDTQYF. The CDR3 coding sequence is TGTGCCAGCAGTGACTGGCTAGCGGGAGCCCTCACAGATACGCAGTATTTT.

This clonotype was counted ten times or more. V and J are TRBV28 and TRBJ2-1; TRBD1 is a possible D gene (6 bases). Trimming cost V 2 bases and J 7 bases, with 21 bases left between them. Germline V gene sequence: CDR1 MDHEN, CDR2 SYDVKM. This CDR3 contains 17 residues. The CDR3 bases are TGTGCCAGCAGTTTACGCTACGGGACACCCCAAGGGAATGAGCAGTTCTTC. Protein product: CASSLRYGTPQGNEQFF.

As to this clonotype: This may be a read error: a much more frequent sequence differs by one nucleotide. The chain joins TRBV29-1 to TRBJ2-2; perhaps D is TRBD1 or TRBD2 (5 bases each). The V gene's germline CDR1 is SQVTM and CDR2 ANQGSEA. The CDR3 loop spans 15 amino acids. CDR3 region: CSVEGAGLSTGELLF. In DNA form, the CDR3 reads TGCAGCGTTGAAGGGGCAGGGTTGAGCACCGGGGAGCTGCTTTTT.

Details on this clonotype: Given a much more abundant clone one base away, this may be a read error. It is likely a read error, because the conserved phenylalanine at the end of the CDR3 is missing. The chain uses TRBV30 and TRBJ2-5; 8 bases align to TRBD1. CDR1 and CDR2 (germline): GTSNPN, SVGIG (reference sequence). This CDR3 contains 13 residues. Trimming at V came to 1 base and at J to 4 bases, leaving 2 bases not matched to a gene. CDR3 sequence reads: CAWSDTGGETQYL. CDR3 nucleotide sequence: TGTGCCTGGAGTGATACAGGGGGAGAGACCCAGTACCTC.

Ten or more counts support this clonotype. The rearrangement uses TRBV10-2 and TRBJ2-3, with D perhaps TRBD1 or TRBD2 (6 bases each). V lost 8 bases, J lost 1 base, and 16 bases lay in between. The germline CDR1 and CDR2 sequences are WSHSY and SAAADI. The CDR3 sequence is 15 residues long. The CDR3 bases are TGCGCCAGCGGGCTAGGGGGGTTGGGCACAGATACGCAGTATTTT. It yields the protein CASGLGGLGTDTQYF.

At least ten counts were recorded for this clonotype. This sequence joins TRBV7-9 and TRBJ2-7, with TRBD1 matching over 12 bases. Germline loops: CDR1 SEHNR, CDR2 FQNEAQ (reference sequence). The CDR3 sequence is 15 residues long. V dropped 1 base and J dropped 5; count of bases not matched to a gene: 3. DNA for the CDR3: TGTGCCAGCAGCTTAGGGGACAGGGGGCTCCACGAGCAGTACTTC. It specifies CASSLGDRGLHEQYF.

A word on this clonotype: With a much larger clone just one base away, this may be a read error. The rearrangement uses TRBV6-6 and TRBJ2-7; TRBD1 might be the D (6 bases). CDR1 is MNHNY, CDR2 SVGAGI, per germline (reference sequence). This CDR3 is built from 16 residues. V was trimmed by 2 bases and J by 2 bases, leaving 16 bases between them. CDR3 residues: CASSYPMDRGTYEQYF. Here the CDR3 DNA reads TGTGCCAGCAGTTACCCGATGGACAGAGGGACCTACGAGCAGTACTTC.

In this sample, this clonotype turned up many times. The chain joins TRBV27 to TRBJ2-7, with a weak D call TRBD1 (5 bases). This CDR3 has 14 residues. V was pared by 4 bases and J by 3 bases, with 13 bases between. The V gene's germline CDR1 is MNHEY and CDR2 SMNVEV (reference sequence). CDR3 residues: CASSYRGGVYEQYF. The CDR3 region has the DNA TGTGCCAGCAGTTATAGGGGCGGTGTCTACGAGCAGTACTTC.

This clonotype was observed many times. The V gene is TRBV6-6, the J gene TRBJ2-2; 10 bases are shared with TRBD2. This CDR3 has 18 amino acids. The junction had 9 bases not matched to a gene; V was cut back by 1 base and J by 4 bases. CDR1 is MNHNY, CDR2 SVGAGI, per germline (reference sequence). The CDR3 protein is CASSYFLAGESTTGELFF. CDR3 nucleotide sequence: TGTGCCAGCAGTTACTTCCTAGCGGGAGAATCGACCACCGGGGAGCTGTTTTTT.

Many counts were recorded for this clonotype. The chain carries TRBV27 and TRBJ2-1; D is possibly TRBD1 (6 bases). This CDR3 contains 12 residues. Germline CDR1 is MNHEY and CDR2 is SMNVEV (reference sequence). The V gene lost 5 bases and the J gene lost 8 bases, with 10 bases spanning the gap. CDR3 coding DNA: TGTGCCAGCAGTCGCCAGGGGTATGAGCAGTTCTTC. Its translation: CASSRQGYEQFF.

Ten or more counts support this clonotype. The genes are TRBV5-1 and TRBJ2-2, with TRBD1 identical over 12 bases. Germline CDR1 and CDR2: SGHRS and YFSETQ. The CDR3 contains 17 residues. V gave up 4 bases and J gave up 4 bases; unmatched junction bases: 8. CDR3 bases: TGCGCCAGCAGCCCCAGGGACAGGGGGCCGGTCACCGGGGAGCTGTTTTTT. The encoded protein is CASSPRDRGPVTGELFF.

Remarks on this clonotype: A single base separates this from a much larger clone, so it may be a read error. The CDR3 carries no conserved terminal phenylalanine or tryptophan, so it likely arises from a read error. Here the CDR3 reads CASSTIMEGELFL. CDR3 nucleotide sequence: TGTGCCAGCAGTACTATAATGGAAGGGGAGCTGTTTCTT. The chain combines TRBV6-2 or TRBV6-3 with TRBJ2-2; no reliable D call. CDR3 length equals 13 residues. In germline, CDR1 is MNHEY, CDR2 SVGEGT. V was clipped by 5 bases and J by 8 bases, with 12 bases between them.

This clonotype appeared many times. The CDR3 here is CASSPGTRGTEAFF. Here the CDR3 DNA reads TGTGCCAGCAGTCCTGGGACCCGAGGGACTGAAGCTTTCTTT. V usage is TRBV27 and J usage is TRBJ1-1; D may be TRBD1 (5 bases). Trimming stripped 5 bases from V and 5 bases from J, with 15 bases between. The CDR3 contains 14 residues. Germline lookup yields CDR1 MNHEY and CDR2 SMNVEV (reference sequence).